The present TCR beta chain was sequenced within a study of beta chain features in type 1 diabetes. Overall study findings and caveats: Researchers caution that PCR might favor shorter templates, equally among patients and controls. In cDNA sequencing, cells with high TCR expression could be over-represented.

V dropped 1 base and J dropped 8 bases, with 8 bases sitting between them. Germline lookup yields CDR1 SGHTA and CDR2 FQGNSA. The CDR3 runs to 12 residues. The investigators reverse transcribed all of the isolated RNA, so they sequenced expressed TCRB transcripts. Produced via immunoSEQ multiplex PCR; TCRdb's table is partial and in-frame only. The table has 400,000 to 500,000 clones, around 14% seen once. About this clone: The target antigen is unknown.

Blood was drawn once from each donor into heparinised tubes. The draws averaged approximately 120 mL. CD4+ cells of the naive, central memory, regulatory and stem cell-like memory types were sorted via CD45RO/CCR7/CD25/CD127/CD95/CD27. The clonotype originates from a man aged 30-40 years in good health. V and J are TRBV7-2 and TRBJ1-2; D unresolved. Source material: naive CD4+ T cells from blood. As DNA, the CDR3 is TGTGCCAGCAGCTTAGTCTCGGGAGGCTACACCTTC. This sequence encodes CASSLVSGGYTF.